This T cell receptor beta chain was captured by sequencing in a study of naive and memory T cell subsets (dated by TCRdb to 2016 to 2017). General notes on the study: Sorted naive and memory T cell subsets from peripheral blood were analyzed in the study using a UMI-based, open-source pipeline for TCR alpha and beta sequencing. The results of the functional CMV T cell responses matched the IgG serology results in every case. RNA was DNase-treated and reverse transcribed with TCR constant-region primers, mostly using SuperScript III. The paper's findings and limits, for the study overall: Following error correction, more than 90% of naive TCR sequences occurred only once, which made naive abundance distributions much steeper than those of memory subsets. No ground truth was available to validate the repertoire findings for the naive and memory subsets. RNA-based TCR counts may be influenced by expression changes linked to T cell activation and differentiation. A power law was followed by TCR abundance, with an exponent that differed between naive and memory subsets but was consistent across the three individuals. A clonotype was defined as a single alpha or beta chain sequence rather than as a paired alpha/beta receptor. In both CD4 and CD8 cells, a rise in Gini index and a fall in Shannon and inverse Simpson diversity were observed from naive through CM, EM and EMRA.

This clonotype has ten or more counts. The specificity of this receptor is unknown. Base-call qualities are not available, and no considerably larger clone is one nucleotide away. To prepare the library, UMI-ligation and nested PCR was applied. An equimolar mix of two oligonucleotides covering both TRBC1 and TRBC2 was used as the beta constant-region primer. A single-stranded oligonucleotide bearing the SP2 primer plus a 12-nucleotide UMI was ligated onto the 3' end of the cDNA by T4 RNA ligase 1. Four rounds of PCR were used to amplify ligated cDNA, with nested alpha and beta constant-region primers being used together with the SP2 primer. Incubation of the ligation reaction lasted roughly 19-25 hours at 16 degrees C. PCR2 was typically run as a SYBR Green qPCR and stopped at a predetermined threshold to prevent over-amplification. Every purification after the first one was done using Agencourt AMPure XP magnetic beads. Library amounts were measured by Qubit and library quality was assessed on a TapeStation, where the main peak was expected at around 650 bp. Pooled libraries were sequenced on an Illumina MiSeq with v2 2x251 paired-end kits, typically giving roughly 0.9-2.1 million reads per sample. Libraries were pooled at about 4.3 nM per sample, and 5-7% PhiX was added to improve cluster recognition. The original pipeline was this. FASTQ reads processed by Demultiplexor were assigned V and J genes by Decombinator through tag matching that tolerated a single base-pair mismatch. Collapsinator relied on UMIs to fix sequencing errors as well as frequency errors caused by PCR heterogeneity. CDR3Translator translated TCRs and extracted CDR3s from the conserved cysteine to the FGXG phenylalanine, flagging non-productive sequences. Gini, Shannon entropy and inverse Simpson indices were calculated on repertoires subsampled to equal numbers of UMI-defined TCRs. Within the linear range, a power law was fitted by maximum likelihood to the distributions of clonotype abundance. On one naive CD8 sample, the pipeline and MIGEC gave similar UMI counts, unique TCR numbers and clonal distributions. Repertoires were searched for about 7,300 CMV-associated CDR3 sequences compiled from VDJdb and a published dataset. TCRdb reworked the public reads: Q25 trimming with fastp, MiXCR clone assembly, productive beta chains retained. All rows with the same CDR3 protein become a single entry with the most common DNA and genes. The V and J calls and clone size are TCRdb's, not the authors'. Here the sample has around 90,000 distinct CDR3 sequences; 7% to 8% occur a single time. The top ten constitute 1.5% to 2% of the sample.

From the second PCR step onward, the TCR alpha chain libraries and the TCR beta chain libraries were amplified separately. To determine each donor's CMV status, fresh PBMCs were stimulated overnight with CMV viral lysate, and IFNgamma production from CD4+ T cells was then assessed. CD4 T cells were positively selected with Miltenyi beads, followed by positive selection of CD8 T cells from the CD4-negative fraction. After staining for CD3, CD4, CD8, CD45RA, CD27 and a live/dead dye, cells were sorted on a BD Aria II into four subsets based on CD45RA and CD27. Blood was obtained from a few healthy volunteers, and the blood from each volunteer was fractionated into CD4 and CD8 T cells and subsequently into four differentiation subsets. Around 130 ml of peripheral blood was collected from each donor, and PBMC were isolated from the blood using Ficoll-Paque PLUS density-gradient centrifugation. Sorted cells were lysed in RLT buffer, after which RNA was extracted using a Qiagen RNeasy kit and stored at -80 degrees C.

CDR1 and CDR2 are read off the germline V gene (reference sequence) as DFQATT and SNEGSKA. A distance of 24 bases separates the germline ends of V and J, which lose 7 bases and 1 base respectively. The CDR3 runs 17 amino acids, cysteine and phenylalanine included. Only the CDR3 region is kept as DNA, spanning 51 bases read in frame from base 1. The sequence is built from TRBV20-1 and TRBJ2-3, with the D gene not clear enough to name. Input material: central memory CD4+ T cells from blood. The sample's cell subset or site, from its label and the paper: central memory, CD45RA- CD27+. This TCR came from a human donor in good health. The DNA is as follows: TGCAGTGTTTCACTCCCCCTAGTTATCGTTGGCACAGATACGCAGTATTTT. Its protein is CSVSLPLVIVGTDTQYF.